The 2 T cell receptor beta chains listed next were all sequenced from one sample in a study of early T cells in non-severe SARS-CoV-2 infection. TCRdb re-derived calls from the 5' RACE reads in MiXCR, one entry per CDR3 protein. The table records 62,000 or so distinct CDR3 sequences, roughly a tenth of them present only once. Material for sequencing was whole blood. Source of these receptors: an adult who was a healthcare worker with PCR-confirmed SARS-CoV-2 infection or an uninfected control (not recorded which).

The rearrangement links TRBV2 to TRBJ2-2; D assignment may be TRBD1 or TRBD2 (6 bases each). CDR3 length: 14 amino acids. The V gene's germline CDR1 is SNHLY and CDR2 FYNNEI. Between the trimmed V and J ends, which lost 6 bases and 4 bases, there was a span of 12 bases. The CDR3 DNA is TGTGCCAGCAGAAGGGGGGCGATCACCGGGGAGCTGTTTTTT. As protein: CASRRGAITGELFF.

The table lists this clonotype with a few counts. V and J are TRBV2 and TRBJ1-2; tentative D call: TRBD1 (5 bases). The CDR3 has 13 amino acids. Trimming cost V 7 bases and J 5 bases, with 14 bases left between them. CDR1 SNHLY and CDR2 FYNNEI come from the germline V gene. The CDR3 reads CASTREGRYGYTF. CDR3 DNA sequence: TGTGCCAGCACCAGGGAAGGAAGATATGGCTACACCTTC.